Listed here are 5 T cell receptor beta chains from one sample, sequenced in a study of T cell responses to AZD1222 COVID-19 vaccine. The assay was immunoSEQ multiplex PCR, and TCRdb's table has in-frame clones only and misses some. The data hold about 160,000 clones, with roughly 94% observed a single time. Sequenced here: peripheral blood, sampled 28 days after the second AZD1222 dose. These receptors all stem from an adult who received the AZD1222 COVID-19 vaccine.

The sample holds one count of this clone. This chain's CDR3 is CASTGTVYGYTF. The CDR3, as DNA: TGTGCCAGTACCGGGACAGTCTATGGCTACACCTTC. V and J are TRBV19 and TRBJ1-2, with 7 bases lining up with TRBD1. Trimming took 7 bases from V and 4 from J; bases not matched to a gene: 3. The CDR3 consists of 12 residues. Germline CDR1 reads LNHDA; CDR2 reads SQIVND (reference sequence). The variable domain in full, completed from reference TRBV19 and TRBJ1-2, reads DGGITQSPKYLFRKEGQNVTLSCEQNLNHDAMYWYRQDPGQGLRLIYYSQIVNDFQKGDIAEGYSVSREKKESFPLTVTSAQKNPTAFYLCASTGTVYGYTFGSGTRLTVV.

The gene calls are TRBV7-2 and TRBJ2-1; TRBD2 matches at 10 bases. CDR1 SGHTA and CDR2 FQGNSA come from the germline V gene. The length of the CDR3 is 15 residues. V trimming: 1 base; J trimming: 3 bases; junction bases outside the gene matches: 0. The CDR3 here is CASSLGTSGYNEQFF. The CDR3 region has the DNA TGTGCCAGCAGCTTAGGGACTAGCGGCTACAATGAGCAGTTCTTC.

The count of this clone is one. The V call is TRBV6-5, the J call TRBJ1-2; D remains unclear. Germline values: CDR1 MNHEY, CDR2 SVGAGI. The V and J ends lost 5 bases and 3 bases respectively, with 10 bases between them. The CDR3 runs 13 residues. The CDR3 loop reads CASSKSGYYGYTF. For the CDR3, the DNA is TGTGCCAGCAGTAAGTCAGGATACTATGGCTACACCTTC.

The V and J genes are TRBV6-5 and TRBJ1-5, with TRBD1 matching over 11 bases. With V trimmed by 11 bases and J by 7 bases, 7 bases remained unmatched. Germline CDR1 MNHEY, CDR2 SVGAGI. The CDR3 is made up of 13 amino acids. This chain's CDR3 is CASRGTGGQPQHF. The CDR3 DNA reads as TGTGCCTCCAGAGGGACAGGGGGGCAGCCCCAGCATTTT.

The rearrangement links TRBV6-1 to TRBJ1-2; D perhaps matches TRBD1 (6 bases). There are 16 residues in the CDR3. V lost 3 bases to trimming and J lost 2 bases, with 16 bases between them. CDR1 and CDR2 from the germline V gene are MNHNS and SASEGT. The CDR3 loop reads CASSDLTGPTNYGYTF. The CDR3 DNA sequence: TGTGCCAGCAGTGATCTTACAGGGCCCACGAACTATGGCTACACCTTC.